Sequencing of this T cell receptor (beta chain) was carried out in a study of somatic mutations in cytotoxic T cells in rheumatoid arthritis. The overall study: There were some V beta antibody-stained T-cell populations flow-sorted at nearly 100% purity, and these included V beta1+ cells sequenced for TCRB. Study observations and caveats: The identity of the antigens targeted by the expanded CD8+ clones remained unknown. Rheumatoid arthritis patients showed CD8+ clonality increasing with age, unlike healthy controls. Of more than 60 patients, fewer than 10 had a largest CD8+ clone that exceeded 20% of CD8+ cells.

With respect to this clone: Its antigen is unknown.

Germline values: CDR1 SGDLS, CDR2 YYNGEE. The CDR3 covers 15 residues. The V gene lost 0 bases and the J gene lost 4 bases, with 13 bases spanning the gap. Sequencing was performed with immunoSEQ multiplex PCR; in TCRdb, only in-frame clones are kept and a portion is missing. The sample lists about 25,000 clones, approximately 73% seen once, with around 8.9% in the top ten. This clonotype was obtained from a woman aged 18-30 years in good health. Sequences were obtained from CD8+ T cells sorted from blood. This chain links TRBV9 with TRBJ1-1, with a tentative D call TRBD1 (6 bases). CDR3 bases: TGTGCCAGCAGCGTAGGGGGGGCCGATGGCACTGAAGCTTTCTTT. Protein: CASSVGGADGTEAFF.